These 32 T cell receptor beta chains were sequenced from one sample in a study of cytomegalovirus exposure and HLA in healthy donors. The PCR contained 60 Vbeta and 13 Jbeta primers. Produced via immunoSEQ multiplex PCR; TCRdb's table is partial and in-frame only. Here the sample table reports 65,000 to 95,000 clones. The sample comprised PBMCs. Receptors originate from a female donor in good health and CMV-seropositive.

The rearrangement links TRBV13 to TRBJ2-1, with 13 bases that match TRBD2. The V gene end was trimmed by 6 bases and the J gene end by 0 bases; junction bases not matched to a gene: 5. Germline lookup yields CDR1 PRHDT and CDR2 FYEKMQ (reference sequence). The CDR3 runs to 17 residues. CDR3 sequence: CASSSRLAGGSYNEQFF. As DNA, the CDR3 is TGTGCCAGCAGTTCTAGACTAGCGGGGGGCTCCTACAATGAGCAGTTCTTC.

Written as DNA, the CDR3 is TGTGCCAGCAGCGACGCCGGCGGACTCACAGATACGCAGTATTTT. This codes for CASSDAGGLTDTQYF. V usage is TRBV5-4 and J usage is TRBJ2-3, with D possibly TRBD2 on 5 matching bases. Trimming removed 4 bases at V and 2 bases at J, with 14 bases between. This CDR3 comprises 15 residues. In germline, CDR1 is SGHNT, CDR2 YYREEE (reference sequence).

The chain employs TRBV6-5 and TRBJ1-6; D is possibly TRBD1 (5 bases). This CDR3 is 14 amino acids long. The germline V gene encodes CDR1 MNHEY and CDR2 SVGAGI. Trimming shortened V by 2 bases and J by 8 bases, and 10 bases separated the two germline ends. The CDR3 sequence is CASSYAGGDSPLHF. Written as DNA, the CDR3 is TGTGCCAGCAGTTACGCCGGAGGGGATTCACCCCTCCACTTT.

The chain is built from TRBV29-1 and TRBJ2-5; 7 bases match TRBD2. The CDR3 runs to 14 residues. Per the germline V gene, CDR1 is SQVTM and CDR2 is ANQGSEA. V trimming: 0 bases; J trimming: 4 bases; junction bases outside the gene matches: 5. CDR3 residues: CSVEDWASGETQYF. The CDR3 coding sequence is TGCAGCGTTGAAGATTGGGCTAGCGGAGAGACCCAGTACTTC.

The V and J genes are TRBV7-2 and TRBJ2-7; 11 bases align to TRBD2. The ends lost 0 bases at V and 4 bases at J; junction bases unmatched: 5. Germline-derived CDR1 and CDR2 are SGHTA and FQGNSA. The CDR3 spans 16 residues. The CDR3 is CASSLATSGSMYEQYF. Written as DNA, the CDR3 is TGTGCCAGCAGCTTAGCCACTAGCGGGAGTATGTACGAGCAGTACTTC.

This chain joins TRBV28 and TRBJ2-3, with 9 bases aligning to TRBD2. With V trimmed by 3 bases and J by 6 bases, 10 bases remained unmatched. The CDR3 totals 16 residues. Germline V CDR1 and CDR2: MDHEN, SYDVKM. CDR3 DNA sequence: TGTGCCAGCAGTTTTTTCGGGGCGGGAGGGGCCGATACGCAGTATTTT. Encoded protein: CASSFFGAGGADTQYF. The complete variable domain, with remaining parts taken from reference TRBV28 and TRBJ2-3, reads DVKVTQSSRYLVKRTGEKVFLECVQDMDHENMFWYRQDPGLGLRLIYFSYDVKMKEKGDIPEGYSVSREKKERFSLILESASTNQTSMYLCASSFFGAGGADTQYFGPGTRLTVL.

The chain employs TRBV5-1 and TRBJ1-1, with D uncertain. The CDR3 has 13 amino acids. Trimming left V 2 bases short and J 6 bases short, with 11 bases between. Germline values: CDR1 SGHRS, CDR2 YFSETQ. The CDR3, as DNA: TGCGCCAGCAGCTTAAGAGGGCTCGCTGAAGCTTTCTTT. It codes for CASSLRGLAEAFF.

This sequence joins TRBV27 and TRBJ1-6; D not resolved. The CDR3 contains 17 residues. Germline CDR1 MNHEY, CDR2 SMNVEV (reference sequence). V gave up 5 bases and J gave up 0 bases, with 14 bases separating them. The CDR3 region has the DNA TGTGCCAGCAGTCCCCGACGGTCAGGCTCCTATAATTCACCCCTCCACTTT. Translation: CASSPRRSGSYNSPLHF.

This chain links TRBV19 with TRBJ1-1; D is perhaps TRBD1 (6 bases). Germline CDR1 reads LNHDA; CDR2 reads SQIVND (reference sequence). Trimming cost V 7 bases and J 1 base, with 10 bases left between them. This CDR3 comprises 13 residues. CDR3 nucleotides: TGTGCCAGTACCTCGACAGGGAACACTGAAGCTTTCTTT. It is translated as CASTSTGNTEAFF.

This chain joins TRBV5-4 and TRBJ2-7, with a possible D match to TRBD1 (5 bases). This CDR3 has 12 amino acids. Trimming took 4 bases from V and 3 from J, leaving 8 bases between them. Per germline, CDR1 SGHNT and CDR2 YYREEE (reference sequence). In DNA, the CDR3 is TGTGCCAGCAGCAATCAGGGCTACGAGCAGTACTTC. This gives the protein CASSNQGYEQYF.

This chain's CDR3 is CASSPRGGGATDTQYF. In nucleotides, the CDR3 is TGCGCCAGCAGCCCACGAGGCGGGGGGGCGACAGATACGCAGTATTTT. The genes are TRBV4-1 and TRBJ2-3, with TRBD2 matching over 9 bases. The germline V gene encodes CDR1 MGHRA and CDR2 YSYEKL. V lost 4 bases to trimming and J lost 3 bases; unmatched junction nucleotides: 8. The CDR3 totals 16 residues.

The chain recombines TRBV7-2 with TRBJ2-1, with 8 bases identical to TRBD1. Losses at the gene ends were 5 bases for V and 7 bases for J; bases not matched to a gene: 13. The CDR3 contains 16 residues. The germline CDR1 and CDR2 sequences are SGHTA and FQGNSA. CDR3 sequence reads: CASSPKGGTGLNEQFF. CDR3 nucleotides: TGTGCCAGCAGCCCAAAAGGAGGGACAGGATTAAATGAGCAGTTCTTC. Full variable domain (rest looked up from reference TRBV7-2 and TRBJ2-1): GAGVSQSPSNKVTEKGKDVELRCDPISGHTALYWYRQSLGQGLEFLIYFQGNSAPDKSGLPSDRFSAERTGGSVSTLTIQRTQQEDSAVYLCASSPKGGTGLNEQFFGPGTRLTVL.

The chain links TRBV4-3 to TRBJ2-2; 9 nucleotides match TRBD2. V shed 1 base and J 1 base; nucleotides not matched to a gene: 13. From germline, CDR1 is LGHNA and CDR2 YSLEER. The CDR3 is made up of 20 amino acids. CDR3 DNA: TGCGCCAGCAGCCAAGGTTGGGCTAAAGTAGCGGGAGAGAACACCGGGGAGCTGTTTTTT. It translates to CASSQGWAKVAGENTGELFF.

The genes are TRBV2 and TRBJ2-1; D is unresolved. In germline, CDR1 is SNHLY, CDR2 FYNNEI. V was clipped by 2 bases and J by 5 bases, with 10 bases between them. CDR3 length: 14 residues. Here the CDR3 reads CASSEPRVHNEQFF. The DNA of the CDR3 is TGTGCCAGCAGTGAACCGAGAGTCCACAATGAGCAGTTCTTC.

This chain's CDR3 is CASSVGDSRGNEKLFF. CDR3 in DNA: TGTGCCAGCAGCGTAGGGGACTCGAGGGGTAATGAAAAACTGTTTTTT. The chain combines TRBV9 with TRBJ1-4; perhaps TRBD1 as D (5 bases). CDR1 SGDLS and CDR2 YYNGEE come from the germline V gene. The CDR3 is 16 residues long. The germline V and J ends were trimmed by 0 bases and 4 bases, with 13 bases remaining between them.

The J gene is TRBJ1-1, the V gene TRBV7-2; possibly TRBD1 for D (5 bases). The V gene's germline CDR1 is SGHTA and CDR2 FQGNSA. There are 17 residues in the CDR3. The V gene lost 4 bases and the J gene lost 0 bases, with 18 bases spanning the gap. DNA for the CDR3: TGTGCCAGCAGCTCTACACCGACAGCGCTCATGAACACTGAAGCTTTCTTT. It codes for CASSSTPTALMNTEAFF.

The gene calls are TRBV19 and TRBJ2-3; possibly TRBD2 for D (5 bases). Trimming pared 11 bases from V and 0 bases from J, leaving 18 bases between. The germline CDR1 and CDR2 sequences are LNHDA and SQIVND (reference sequence). CDR3 size: 15 residues. CDR3 sequence: CAPPGEGFSTDTQYF. CDR3 sequence (DNA): TGTGCCCCCCCCGGTGAGGGATTTAGCACAGATACGCAGTATTTT.

The chain combines TRBV9 with TRBJ2-7; 7 positions agree with TRBD1. The CDR3 is 16 amino acids. Losses at the gene ends were 4 bases for V and 5 bases for J; bases not matched to a gene: 15. The germline V gene has CDR1 SGDLS and CDR2 YYNGEE. This chain's CDR3 is CASSPQGTLLTNEQYF. Here the CDR3 DNA reads TGTGCCAGCAGCCCACAGGGGACCTTACTTACCAACGAGCAGTACTTC.

This chain links TRBV14 with TRBJ1-1; D unresolved. Germline V gene data show CDR1 as SGHDN and CDR2 as FVKESK. The CDR3 totals 14 residues. V was trimmed by 0 bases and J by 3 bases, leaving 8 bases between them. Written as DNA, the CDR3 is TGTGCCAGCAGCCAAGACTTTTTCCACACTGAAGCTTTCTTT. It specifies CASSQDFFHTEAFF.

The CDR3 reads CASSLNEFPGETQYF. The CDR3 DNA follows: TGTGCCAGCAGTTTGAATGAGTTTCCTGGAGAGACCCAGTACTTC. This sequence joins TRBV28 and TRBJ2-5; D is unclear. V was shortened by 3 bases and J by 4 bases, with 15 bases between the two germline ends. CDR3 length equals 15 residues. CDR1 and CDR2 (germline): MDHEN, SYDVKM.

This chain connects TRBV5-1 to TRBJ1-1; maybe TRBD1 (5 bases). CDR1 SGHRS and CDR2 YFSETQ come from the germline V gene. The CDR3 totals 14 residues. Trimming stripped 2 bases from V and 4 bases from J, with 12 bases between. The CDR3 here is CASSFGEGITEAFF. CDR3 DNA: TGCGCCAGCAGCTTCGGGGAGGGGATCACTGAAGCTTTCTTT. The complete variable domain, with remaining parts taken from reference TRBV5-1 and TRBJ1-1, reads KAGVTQTPRYLIKTRGQQVTLSCSPISGHRSVSWYQQTPGQGLQFLFEYFSETQRNKGNFPGRFSGRQFSNSRSEMNVSTLELGDSALYLCASSFGEGITEAFFGQGTRLTVV.

CDR3 sequence: CASRRRRELEKCTF. CDR3 DNA sequence: TGTGCCAGCAGGCGTCGCAGGGAATTGGAGAAATGCACCTTC. The rearrangement joins TRBV6-1 to TRBJ1-2, with D possibly matching TRBD1 (5 bases). V was trimmed by 6 bases and J by 13 bases, leaving 24 bases between them. The V gene's germline CDR1 is MNHNS and CDR2 SASEGT. This CDR3 contains 14 residues.

This CDR3 reads CASSLMDRGPYEQYF. CDR3 DNA sequence: TGCGCCAGCAGCTTAATGGACAGGGGACCCTACGAGCAGTACTTC. The chain carries TRBV5-1 and TRBJ2-7, with 9 bases aligning to TRBD1. The CDR3 contains 15 residues. Unmatched junction bases numbered 5, after V lost 2 bases and J lost 2 bases. Germline V gene sequence: CDR1 SGHRS, CDR2 YFSETQ.

This sequence joins TRBV15 and TRBJ2-7; 9 bases align to TRBD2. The germline V gene has CDR1 LNHNV and CDR2 YYDKDF (reference sequence). Trimming took 1 base from V and 4 from J; bases not matched to a gene: 17. The CDR3 is 19 amino acids. Here the CDR3 reads CATSRGAAPGLAYLYEQYF. The CDR3 bases are TGTGCCACCAGCAGAGGAGCCGCCCCGGGACTAGCCTACCTATACGAGCAGTACTTC.

The V gene is TRBV10-1, the J gene TRBJ2-5; 12 bases are shared with TRBD2. The CDR3 has 16 amino acids. Per germline, CDR1 WNHNN and CDR2 SYGVQD (reference sequence). J was trimmed by 7 bases and V by 3 bases; bases with no gene match: 9. CDR3 region: CASSELTSGGRTTQYF. CDR3 nucleotide sequence: TGCGCCAGCAGTGAATTGACTAGCGGGGGCAGGACGACCCAGTACTTC.

The rearrangement links TRBV27 to TRBJ2-3; D is possibly TRBD2 (5 bases). Germline values: CDR1 MNHEY, CDR2 SMNVEV (reference sequence). The CDR3 has 15 amino acids. V shed 7 bases and J shed 3 bases, with 17 bases lying between them. This CDR3 is CASKPLGDPTDTQYF. The CDR3 DNA follows: TGTGCCAGCAAGCCGCTCGGGGATCCAACAGATACGCAGTATTTT.

This chain joins TRBV7-9 and TRBJ1-1; the D gene is possibly TRBD1 (5 bases). The length of the CDR3 is 16 residues. The germline gives CDR1 SEHNR, CDR2 FQNEAQ (reference sequence). V lost 2 bases and J lost 2, with 15 bases in between. CDR3: CASSLNRVGGNTEAFF. The CDR3 nucleotides read TGTGCCAGCAGCTTAAATCGGGTGGGGGGAAACACTGAAGCTTTCTTT. Based on the CDR3 plus reference TRBV7-9 and TRBJ1-1, the full variable domain is DTGVSQNPRHKITKRGQNVTFRCDPISEHNRLYWYRQTLGQGPEFLTYFQNEAQLEKSRLLSDRFSAERPKGSFSTLEIQRTEQGDSAMYLCASSLNRVGGNTEAFFGQGTRLTVV.

The chain joins TRBV30 to TRBJ2-3; TRBD1 might be the D (6 bases). The V gene's germline CDR1 is GTSNPN and CDR2 SVGIG (reference sequence). The CDR3 loop spans 14 amino acids. Trimming took off 8 bases at V and 2 bases at J, with 17 bases between the two ends. For the CDR3, the DNA is TGTGCCCCCGCCCAGGGGCGCCCCACAGATACGCAGTATTTT. It is translated as CAPAQGRPTDTQYF.

V gene TRBV19 combines with J gene TRBJ2-3, with TRBD1 as a possible D gene (5 bases). The V end was cut by 2 bases, the J end by 6 bases, with 15 bases between. Germline-derived CDR1 and CDR2 are LNHDA and SQIVND (reference sequence). The CDR3 sequence is 15 residues long. This CDR3 is CASSITGTTSDTQYF. Here the CDR3 DNA reads TGTGCCAGTAGTATAACAGGTACCACATCGGATACGCAGTATTTT.

V and J are TRBV7-2 and TRBJ1-4; D is unclear. Germline V gene data show CDR1 as SGHTA and CDR2 as FQGNSA. V was shortened by 2 bases and J by 6 bases, with 7 bases between the two germline ends. This CDR3 has 13 residues. The CDR3 sequence is CASSLSYDEKLFF. In DNA form, the CDR3 reads TGTGCCAGCAGCTTATCCTATGATGAAAAACTGTTTTTT.

This sequence joins TRBV27 and TRBJ2-7; D might be TRBD1 (6 bases). Germline V gene lookup returns CDR1 MNHEY and CDR2 SMNVEV (reference sequence). V shed 3 bases and J shed 1 base, with 7 bases lying between them. The CDR3 has 13 amino acids. CDR3 region: CASSFGTSYEQYF. CDR3 in DNA: TGTGCCAGCAGTTTTGGGACATCCTACGAGCAGTACTTC.

The chain combines TRBV25-1 with TRBJ1-4; D not resolved. Germline V CDR1 and CDR2: MGHDK, SYGVNS. CDR3 size: 17 residues. V lost 3 bases and J lost 4, with 18 bases in between. DNA of the CDR3: TGTGCCAGCAGTGAGCCGGCGTCGGGGAGCCGTAATGAAAAACTGTTTTTT. Protein: CASSEPASGSRNEKLFF. Supplemented by reference TRBV25-1 and TRBJ1-4, the full variable domain reads EADIYQTPRYLVIGTGKKITLECSQTMGHDKMYWYQQDPGMELHLIHYSYGVNSTEKGDLSSESTVSRIRTEHFPLTLESARPSHTSQYLCASSEPASGSRNEKLFFGSGTQLSVL.